This T cell receptor (beta chain) was found in a study of blood T cell repertoires in COVID-19. Participants were aged roughly 18 to 89 years from roughly 26 US areas. Source study methods: Amplification of reference gene primers provided the estimated nucleated cell counts. Repertoires were generated with immunoSEQ multiplex PCR, while TCRdb's copy carries only in-frame clones and drops some. The V and J calls and clone size come from that table; D and trimming were worked out from the DNA. Of about 200,000 clones in the sample, roughly 90% were seen once. The origin of this receptor is a woman younger than 30 who had recovered from COVID-19. The specimen was PBMCs or T cells enriched from blood (not recorded which).

CDR3 coding DNA: TGTGCCAGCAGTCTGGCGGGCCTGAACAATGAGCAGTTCTTC. It codes for CASSLAGLNNEQFF. The chain is built from TRBV2 and TRBJ2-1; possibly TRBD2 for D (5 bases). The V gene's germline CDR1 is SNHLY and CDR2 FYNNEI. The CDR3 loop spans 14 amino acids. Trimming stripped 5 bases from V and 5 bases from J, with 13 bases between. Complete variable domain (other parts from reference TRBV2 and TRBJ2-1): EPEVTQTPSHQVTQMGQEVILRCVPISNHLYFYWYRQILGQKVEFLVSFYNNEISEKSEIFDDQFSVERPDGSNFTLKIRSTKLEDSAMYFCASSLAGLNNEQFFGPGTRLTVL.